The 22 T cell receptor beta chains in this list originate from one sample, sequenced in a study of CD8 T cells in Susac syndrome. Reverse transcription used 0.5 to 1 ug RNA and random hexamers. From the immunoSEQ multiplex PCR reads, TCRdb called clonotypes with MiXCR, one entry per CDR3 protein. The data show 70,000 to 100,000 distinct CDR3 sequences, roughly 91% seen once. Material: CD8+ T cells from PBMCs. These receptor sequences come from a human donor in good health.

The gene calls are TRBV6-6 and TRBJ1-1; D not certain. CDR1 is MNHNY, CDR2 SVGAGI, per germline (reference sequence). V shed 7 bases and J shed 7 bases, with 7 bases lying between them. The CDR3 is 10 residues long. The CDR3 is CASIADEAFF. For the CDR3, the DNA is TGTGCCAGCATTGCCGATGAAGCTTTCTTT.

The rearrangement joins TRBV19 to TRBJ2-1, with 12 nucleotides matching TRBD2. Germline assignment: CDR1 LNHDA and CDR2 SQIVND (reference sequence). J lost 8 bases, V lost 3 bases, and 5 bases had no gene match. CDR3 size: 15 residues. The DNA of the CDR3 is TGTGCCAGTAGTATGACTAGCGGGGGTTTCGATGAGCAGTTCTTC. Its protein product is CASSMTSGGFDEQFF.

The CDR3 coding sequence is TGTGCCAGCAGCCCCGGGCGCGATCAGCCCCAGCATTTT. Its protein is CASSPGRDQPQHF. V is TRBV27 and J is TRBJ1-5; the D is unclear. The length of the CDR3 is 13 residues. Trimming removed 6 bases from V and 5 bases from J, with 11 bases in between. Germline CDR1 reads MNHEY; CDR2 reads SMNVEV (reference sequence).

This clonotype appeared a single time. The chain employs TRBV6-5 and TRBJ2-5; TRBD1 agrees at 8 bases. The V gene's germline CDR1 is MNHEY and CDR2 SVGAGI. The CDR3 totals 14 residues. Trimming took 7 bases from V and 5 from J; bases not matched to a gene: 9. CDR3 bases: TGTGCCAGCAAAGACAGGGGCTGGGAGGAGACCCAGTACTTC. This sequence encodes CASKDRGWEETQYF.

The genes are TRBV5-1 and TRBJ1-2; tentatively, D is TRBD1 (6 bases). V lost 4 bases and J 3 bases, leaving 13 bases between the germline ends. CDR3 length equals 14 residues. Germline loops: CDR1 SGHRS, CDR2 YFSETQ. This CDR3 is CASSGTSADYGYTF. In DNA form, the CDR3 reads TGCGCCAGCAGCGGGACAAGCGCTGACTATGGCTACACCTTC.

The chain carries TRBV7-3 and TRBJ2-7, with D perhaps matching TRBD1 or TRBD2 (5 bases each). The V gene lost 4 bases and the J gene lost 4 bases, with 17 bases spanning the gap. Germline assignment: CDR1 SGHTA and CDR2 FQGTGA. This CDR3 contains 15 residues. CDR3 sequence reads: CASSSGPAYPYEQYF. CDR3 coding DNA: TGTGCCAGCAGCTCGGGGCCAGCCTACCCTTACGAGCAGTACTTC.

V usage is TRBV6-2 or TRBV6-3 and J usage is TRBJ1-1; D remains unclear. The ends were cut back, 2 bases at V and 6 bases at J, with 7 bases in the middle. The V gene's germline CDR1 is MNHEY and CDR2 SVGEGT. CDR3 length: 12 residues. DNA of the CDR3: TGTGCCAGCAGTTACAGGGCCCCTGAAGCTTTCTTT. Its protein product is CASSYRAPEAFF.

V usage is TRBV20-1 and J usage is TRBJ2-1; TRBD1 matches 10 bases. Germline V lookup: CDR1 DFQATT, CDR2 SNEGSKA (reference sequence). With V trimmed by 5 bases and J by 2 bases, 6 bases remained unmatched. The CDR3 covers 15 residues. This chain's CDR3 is CSARSGTGAYNEQFF. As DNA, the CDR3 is TGCAGTGCTCGCTCCGGGACAGGGGCCTACAATGAGCAGTTCTTC.

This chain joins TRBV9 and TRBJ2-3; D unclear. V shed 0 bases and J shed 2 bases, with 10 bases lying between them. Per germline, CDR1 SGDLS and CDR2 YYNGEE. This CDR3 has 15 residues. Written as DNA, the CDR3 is TGTGCCAGCAGCGTAGGGGCGCGGTCCACAGATACGCAGTATTTT. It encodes CASSVGARSTDTQYF.

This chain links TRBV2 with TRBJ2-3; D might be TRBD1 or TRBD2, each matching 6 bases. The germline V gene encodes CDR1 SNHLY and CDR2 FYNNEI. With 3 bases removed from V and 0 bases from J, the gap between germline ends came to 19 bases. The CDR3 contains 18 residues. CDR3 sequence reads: CASSEGHRGPYSTDTQYF. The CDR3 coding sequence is TGTGCCAGCAGTGAGGGACACCGGGGGCCTTATAGCACAGATACGCAGTATTTT.

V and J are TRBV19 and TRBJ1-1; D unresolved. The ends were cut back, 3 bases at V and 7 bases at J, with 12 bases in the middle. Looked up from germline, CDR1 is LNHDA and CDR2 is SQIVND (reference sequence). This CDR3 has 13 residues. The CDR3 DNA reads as TGTGCCAGTAGTATGCGGCAATTGTTTGAAGCTTTCTTT. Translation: CASSMRQLFEAFF.

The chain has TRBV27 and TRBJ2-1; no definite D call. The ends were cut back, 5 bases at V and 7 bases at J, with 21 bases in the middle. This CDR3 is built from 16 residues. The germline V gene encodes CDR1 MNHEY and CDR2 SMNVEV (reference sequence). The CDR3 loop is CASSPLTIEAPNEQFF. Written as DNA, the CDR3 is TGTGCCAGCAGTCCTCTTACAATAGAGGCCCCTAATGAGCAGTTCTTC.

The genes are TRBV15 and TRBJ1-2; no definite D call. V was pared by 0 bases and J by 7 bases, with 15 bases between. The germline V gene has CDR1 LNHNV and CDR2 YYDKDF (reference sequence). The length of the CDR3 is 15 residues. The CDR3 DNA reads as TGTGCCACCAGCAGAGAAGCCGCCCCAATGGGTGGCTACACCTTC. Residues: CATSREAAPMGGYTF.

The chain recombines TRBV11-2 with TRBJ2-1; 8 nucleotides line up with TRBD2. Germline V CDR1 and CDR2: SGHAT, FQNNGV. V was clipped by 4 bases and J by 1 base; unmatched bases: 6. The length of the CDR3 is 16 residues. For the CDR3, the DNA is TGTGCCAGCAGCTCGACAGCGGGGGTTTCCTACAATGAGCAGTTCTTC. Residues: CASSSTAGVSYNEQFF.

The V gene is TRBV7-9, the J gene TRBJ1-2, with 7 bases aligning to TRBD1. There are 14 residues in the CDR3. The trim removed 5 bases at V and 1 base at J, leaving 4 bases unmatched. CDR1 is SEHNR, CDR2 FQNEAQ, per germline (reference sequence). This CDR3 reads CASSRDRVNYGYTF. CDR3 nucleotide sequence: TGTGCCAGCAGCCGCGACAGGGTTAACTATGGCTACACCTTC. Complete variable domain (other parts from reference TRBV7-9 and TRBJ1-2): DTGVSQNPRHKITKRGQNVTFRCDPISEHNRLYWYRQTLGQGPEFLTYFQNEAQLEKSRLLSDRFSAERPKGSFSTLEIQRTEQGDSAMYLCASSRDRVNYGYTFGSGTRLTVV.

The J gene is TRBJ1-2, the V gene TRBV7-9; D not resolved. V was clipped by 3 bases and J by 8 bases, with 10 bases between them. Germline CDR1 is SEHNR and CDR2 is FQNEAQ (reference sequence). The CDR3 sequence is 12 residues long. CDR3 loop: CASSLASNGYTF. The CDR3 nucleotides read TGTGCCAGCAGCTTGGCCAGTAACGGCTACACCTTC.

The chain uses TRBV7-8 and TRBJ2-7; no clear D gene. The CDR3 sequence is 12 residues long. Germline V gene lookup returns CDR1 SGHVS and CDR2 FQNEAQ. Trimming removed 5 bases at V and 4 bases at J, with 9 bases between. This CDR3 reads CASSTDEYEQYF. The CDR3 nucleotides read TGTGCCAGCAGCACGGACGAGTACGAGCAGTACTTC.

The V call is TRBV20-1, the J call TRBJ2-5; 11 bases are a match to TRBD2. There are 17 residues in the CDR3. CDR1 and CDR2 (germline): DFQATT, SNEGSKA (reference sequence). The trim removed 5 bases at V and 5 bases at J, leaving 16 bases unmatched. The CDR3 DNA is TGCAGTGCTCCGGTTAGCGGGGGGGCCGTAATGTCGGAGACCCAGTACTTC. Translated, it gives CSAPVSGGAVMSETQYF.

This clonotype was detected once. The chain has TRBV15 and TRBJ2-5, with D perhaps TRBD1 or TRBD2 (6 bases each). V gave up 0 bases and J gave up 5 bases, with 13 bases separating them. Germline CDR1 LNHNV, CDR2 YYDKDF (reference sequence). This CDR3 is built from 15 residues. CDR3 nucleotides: TGTGCCACCAGCAGAGATCTTGGGGGGCGGGAGACCCAGTACTTC. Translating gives CATSRDLGGRETQYF.

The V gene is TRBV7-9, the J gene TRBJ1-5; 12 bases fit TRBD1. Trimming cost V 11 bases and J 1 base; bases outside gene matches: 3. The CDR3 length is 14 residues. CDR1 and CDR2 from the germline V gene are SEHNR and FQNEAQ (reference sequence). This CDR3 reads CAAGQGASNQPQHF. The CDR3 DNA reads TGTGCCGCGGGACAGGGGGCCAGCAATCAGCCCCAGCATTTT.

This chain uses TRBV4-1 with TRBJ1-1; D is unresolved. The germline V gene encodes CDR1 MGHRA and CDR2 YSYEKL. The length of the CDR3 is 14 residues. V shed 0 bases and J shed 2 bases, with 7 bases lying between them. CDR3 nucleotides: TGCGCCAGCAGCCAAGATCGACGAAACACTGAAGCTTTCTTT. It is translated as CASSQDRRNTEAFF.

Here the CDR3 reads CASSFAQGPRYEQYF. The CDR3, as DNA: TGTGCCAGCAGCTTTGCACAGGGGCCTCGCTACGAGCAGTACTTC. The chain couples TRBV11-2 to TRBJ2-7; TRBD1 aligns across 7 bases. The CDR3 loop spans 15 amino acids. In germline, CDR1 is SGHAT, CDR2 FQNNGV. V lost 3 bases to trimming and J lost 3 bases; unmatched junction nucleotides: 8.